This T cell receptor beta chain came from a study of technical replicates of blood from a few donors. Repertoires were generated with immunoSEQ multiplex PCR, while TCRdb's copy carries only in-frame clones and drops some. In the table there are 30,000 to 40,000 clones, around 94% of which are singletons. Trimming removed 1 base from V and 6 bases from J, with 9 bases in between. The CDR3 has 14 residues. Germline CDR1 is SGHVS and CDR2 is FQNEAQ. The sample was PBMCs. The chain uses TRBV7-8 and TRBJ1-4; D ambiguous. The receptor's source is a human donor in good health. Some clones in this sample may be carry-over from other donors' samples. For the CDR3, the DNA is TGTGCCAGCAGCTTAGGGGCAAGCTATGAAAAACTGTTTTTT. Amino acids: CASSLGASYEKLFF.